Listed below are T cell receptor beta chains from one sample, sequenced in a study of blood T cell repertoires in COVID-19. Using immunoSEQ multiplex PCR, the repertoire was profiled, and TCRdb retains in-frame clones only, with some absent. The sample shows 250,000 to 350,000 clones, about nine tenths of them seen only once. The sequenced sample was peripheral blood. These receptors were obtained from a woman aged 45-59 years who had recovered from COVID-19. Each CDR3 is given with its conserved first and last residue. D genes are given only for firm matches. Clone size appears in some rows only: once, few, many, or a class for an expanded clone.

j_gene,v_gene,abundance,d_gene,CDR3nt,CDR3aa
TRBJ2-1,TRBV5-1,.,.,TGCGCCAGCAGCTTGGGACAGCGAGGGGGCTCCTACAATGAGCAGTTCTTC,CASSLGQRGGSYNEQFF
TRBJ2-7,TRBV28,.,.,TGTGCCAGCAGCCTGGGGAGCTCCTACGAGCAGTACTTC,CASSLGSSYEQYF
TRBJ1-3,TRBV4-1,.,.,TGCGCCAGCAGCCAAGCAGTGGCAGCTGGAAACACCATATATTTT,CASSQAVAAGNTIYF
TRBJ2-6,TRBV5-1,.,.,TGCGCCAGCAGCTTGGGGTTGGGGGGTGCCAACGTCCTGACTTTC,CASSLGLGGANVLTF
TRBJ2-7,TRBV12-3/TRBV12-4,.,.,TGTGCCAGCAGTAGGGCAGGGGCGCAGTACTTC,CASSRAGAQYF
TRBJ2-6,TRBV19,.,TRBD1,TGTGCCAGTACTCAACCGGGACAGGGGGCGCGAGGGGCCAACGTCCTGACTTTC,CASTQPGQGARGANVLTF
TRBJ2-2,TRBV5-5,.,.,TGTGCCAGCAGCTTGTCCAGGCAGGACACCGGGGAGCTGTTTTTT,CASSLSRQDTGELFF
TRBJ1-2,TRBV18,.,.,TGTGCCAGCTCACCTAACCGACAGGTCTCTAACTATGGCTACACCTTC,CASSPNRQVSNYGYTF
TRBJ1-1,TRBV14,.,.,TGTGCCAGCAGCCAAGCCCCTCTTTACACTGAAGCTTTCTTT,CASSQAPLYTEAFF
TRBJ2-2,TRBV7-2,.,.,TGTGCCAGCAGACAGGTAGCGAACACCGGGGAGCTGTTTTTT,CASRQVANTGELFF
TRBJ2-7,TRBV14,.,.,TGTGCCAGCAGCCAAGCCCACACCTACGAGCAGTACTTC,CASSQAHTYEQYF
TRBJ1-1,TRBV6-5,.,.,TGTGCCAGCAGTTACTCGAGAAGGAACACTGAAGCTTTCTTT,CASSYSRRNTEAFF
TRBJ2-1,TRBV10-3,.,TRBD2,TGTGCCATCAGTACATTGGGACTAGCGGGAGCTGAGCAGTTCTTC,CAISTLGLAGAEQFF
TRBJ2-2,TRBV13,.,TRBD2,TGTGCCAGCAGCTTAGCCCGGTTGGGAGGGCCGGGGACCGGGGAGCTGTTTTTT,CASSLARLGGPGTGELFF
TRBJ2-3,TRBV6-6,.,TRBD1,TGTGCCACAACAGGGGCCCGGGGTACGCAGTATTTT,CATTGARGTQYF
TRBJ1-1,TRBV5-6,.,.,TGTGCCAGCAGCTTGTTCGGGAACACTGAAGCTTTCTTT,CASSLFGNTEAFF
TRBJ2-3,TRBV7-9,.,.,TGTGCCAGCAGCTCCCCGGGACTTCTATTCACAGATACGCAGTATTTT,CASSSPGLLFTDTQYF
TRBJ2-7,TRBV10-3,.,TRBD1,TGTGCCATCAGTGGTCCGGGACAGGGGGCCCCCAACGAGCAGTACTTC,CAISGPGQGAPNEQYF
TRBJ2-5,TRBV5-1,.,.,TGCGCCAGCAGCTTGAACAGGCAAGAGACCCAGTACTTC,CASSLNRQETQYF
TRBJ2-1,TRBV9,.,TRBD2,TGTGCCAGCAGCGCGGGAGGCACCTACAATGAGCAGTTCTTC,CASSAGGTYNEQFF
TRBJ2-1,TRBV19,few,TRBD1,TGTGCCAGTAGGGACCGGGACAGGGGTTACAATGAGCAGTTCTTC,CASRDRDRGYNEQFF
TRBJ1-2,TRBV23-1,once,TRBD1,TGCGCCAGCAGTCACTCGGACATTAACAGGGGCCGCAACTATGGCTACACCTTC,CASSHSDINRGRNYGYTF
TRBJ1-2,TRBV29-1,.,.,TGCAGCCTCGGACTCAACTATGGCTACACCTTC,CSLGLNYGYTF
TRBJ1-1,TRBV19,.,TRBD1,TGTGCCAGTAGTACGACTCCGGGACAGGGACAGTTAGCTTTCTTT,CASSTTPGQGQLAFF
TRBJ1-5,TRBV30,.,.,TGTGCCTGGAGTGGGACCAGGGCGGGAGAGCCCCAGCATTTT,CAWSGTRAGEPQHF
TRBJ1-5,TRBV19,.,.,TGTGCCAGTAGTATAGGAGGGCTGGGTAGTCTATGGCCCCAGCATTTT,CASSIGGLGSLWPQHF
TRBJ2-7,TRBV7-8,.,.,TGTGCCAGCACCCCTAGATGGCAAGTCTACGAGCAGTACTTC,CASTPRWQVYEQYF
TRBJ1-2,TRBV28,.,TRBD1,TGTGCCAGCAGACCGGGACAGGGGAGCTATGGCTACACCTTC,CASRPGQGSYGYTF
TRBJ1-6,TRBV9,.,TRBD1,TGTGCCAGCAGCGTCATGGGACAGGGGTCTGATTCACCCCTCCACTTT,CASSVMGQGSDSPLHF
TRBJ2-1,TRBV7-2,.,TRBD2,TGTGCCAGCAGCTTAGTAGCGGGGGGGCCGGTTGAGCAGTTCTTC,CASSLVAGGPVEQFF
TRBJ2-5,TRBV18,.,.,TGTGCCAGCTCCCCTACAGGGTTCCCCGGAGAGACCCAGTACTTC,CASSPTGFPGETQYF
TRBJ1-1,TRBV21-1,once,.,TGTGCCAGCAGCAAACCCCGGGACAGGGGAACTGAAGCTTTCTTT,CASSKPRDRGTEAFF